The 15 T cell receptor beta chains given below trace back to one sample, sequenced in a study of CD8+ T cells in alopecia areata. Described treatment: oral pan-JAK inhibitor, 5-10 mg twice daily. Once RNA had been extracted, it was reverse transcribed into cDNA to act as the sequencing template. The data were produced by immunoSEQ multiplex PCR, yet TCRdb's version contains in-frame clones alone and is incomplete. The profile shows roughly 170,000 clones, around 58% of them singletons. The material was CD8+ T cells sorted from blood, obtained at week 24, from a patient treated with tofacitinib. The receptors were gathered from a human donor with alopecia areata.

The V and J genes are TRBV20-1 and TRBJ2-3; D is unclear. Per the germline V gene, CDR1 is DFQATT and CDR2 is SNEGSKA (reference sequence). The CDR3 has 11 residues. Deletions cut 3 bases from V and 6 bases from J, with 7 bases between. CDR3 in amino acids: CSARWADTQYF. The DNA for the CDR3 is TGCAGTGCTAGGTGGGCGGATACGCAGTATTTT.

In its sample, this clone was seen once. CDR3 sequence (DNA): TGTGCCAGCAGCTCCTTCACCGGACCCACGGCTACGCAGTATTTT. This codes for CASSSFTGPTATQYF. This chain links TRBV11-2 with TRBJ2-3; the D is unclear. V lost 4 bases and J 8 bases, leaving 19 bases between the germline ends. This CDR3 spans 15 amino acids. Germline V gene sequence: CDR1 SGHAT, CDR2 FQNNGV.

The rearrangement joins TRBV18 to TRBJ1-5, with D possibly TRBD1 on 6 matching bases. Germline CDR1 KGHSH, CDR2 LQKENI. The V and J ends lost 3 bases and 0 bases respectively, with 9 bases between them. The CDR3 has 15 residues. CDR3 sequence: CASSPGAASNQPQHF. DNA for the CDR3: TGTGCCAGCTCACCGGGGGCGGCTAGCAATCAGCCCCAGCATTTT. Full variable domain (rest looked up from reference TRBV18 and TRBJ1-5): NAGVMQNPRHLVRRRGQEARLRCSPMKGHSHVYWYRQLPEEGLKFMVYLQKENIIDESGMPKERFSAEFPKEGPSILRIQQVVRGDSAAYFCASSPGAASNQPQHFGDGTRLSIL.

V usage is TRBV7-8 and J usage is TRBJ2-5; D may match TRBD1 or TRBD2 (6 bases each). The V gene lost 5 bases and the J gene lost 4 bases, with 14 bases spanning the gap. The germline CDR1 and CDR2 sequences are SGHVS and FQNEAQ. The length of the CDR3 is 14 residues. For the CDR3, the DNA is TGTGCCAGCAGCCCAGTTGGGGGGCGAGAGACCCAGTACTTC. It encodes CASSPVGGRETQYF.

A note on this clone: This sample includes further DNA sequences coding for the same CDR3. V and J are TRBV4-2 and TRBJ1-1, with 9 bases that match TRBD1. The CDR3 consists of 14 residues. CDR1 LGHNA and CDR2 YNFKEQ come from the germline V gene. The J segment lost 6 bases and the V segment lost 1 base, leaving 3 bases of the junction unmatched. The DNA for the CDR3 is TGTGCCAGCAGCCAAGGGGGGGACAGGGCTGAAGCTTTCTTT. This translates into CASSQGGDRAEAFF.

The chain links TRBV5-1 to TRBJ2-7; TRBD1 matches 10 bases. The CDR3 is 12 residues long. V lost 5 bases, J lost 7 bases, and 3 bases stayed unmatched. The germline V gene has CDR1 SGHRS and CDR2 YFSETQ. The CDR3 nucleotides read TGCGCCAGCAGGGGACAGGGGCTAGAGCAGTACTTC. This encodes CASRGQGLEQYF. The variable domain in full, completed from reference TRBV5-1 and TRBJ2-7, reads KAGVTQTPRYLIKTRGQQVTLSCSPISGHRSVSWYQQTPGQGLQFLFEYFSETQRNKGNFPGRFSGRQFSNSRSEMNVSTLELGDSALYLCASRGQGLEQYFGPGTRLTVT.

The CDR3 DNA follows: TGCGCCAGCAGACGGACTAGCGGGGACCAAGAGACCCAGTACTTC. This translates into CASRRTSGDQETQYF. The chain couples TRBV5-1 to TRBJ2-5; TRBD2 aligns across 12 bases. The CDR3 spans 15 residues. V was clipped by 5 bases and J by 0 bases; unmatched bases: 2. CDR1 is SGHRS, CDR2 YFSETQ, per germline.

V usage is TRBV30 and J usage is TRBJ1-1; maybe TRBD1 (6 bases). Germline lookup yields CDR1 GTSNPN and CDR2 SVGIG (reference sequence). The CDR3 is made up of 15 amino acids. V was shortened by 1 base and J by 1 base, with 13 bases between the two germline ends. DNA for the CDR3: TGTGCCTGGAGTGAATCGCAGGGGAGGAACACTGAAGCTTTCTTT. Its translation: CAWSESQGRNTEAFF.

This clone occurred a few times. CDR3 sequence: CATSWAFGETQYF. Written as DNA, the CDR3 is TGTGCCACCAGCTGGGCGTTCGGAGAGACCCAGTACTTC. V and J are TRBV15 and TRBJ2-5, with unresolved D. CDR1 and CDR2 (germline): LNHNV, YYDKDF (reference sequence). V shed 5 bases and J shed 4 bases, with 11 bases lying between them. This CDR3 spans 13 amino acids.

The genes are TRBV11-2 and TRBJ2-7, with a tentative D call TRBD1 (6 bases). The germline gives CDR1 SGHAT, CDR2 FQNNGV. This CDR3 contains 15 residues. V was pared by 1 base and J by 5 bases, with 15 bases between. CDR3 in amino acids: CASSLGTGKGDEQYF. In DNA form, the CDR3 reads TGTGCCAGCAGCTTAGGTACAGGGAAAGGCGACGAGCAGTACTTC.

For this clone: Mismatch with germline at one junction end may stem from a read error. This sequence joins TRBV23-1 and TRBJ2-1; D is undetermined. TRBV23-1 is an ORF, with its function uncertain. The CDR3 runs to 16 residues. The CDR3 region has the DNA TGCGCCAGCAGTCAATCGGGGTACGGCTCCAACAATGAGCAGTTCTTC. It codes for CASSQSGYGSNNEQFF.

Remarks on this clone: Other DNA sequences in the same sample also yield this CDR3. The chain joins TRBV27 to TRBJ2-7; possible D gene TRBD2, 6 bases. Germline CDR1 is MNHEY and CDR2 is SMNVEV (reference sequence). The CDR3 contains 14 residues. Between the trimmed V and J ends, which lost 3 bases and 3 bases, there was a span of 12 bases. The CDR3 DNA reads as TGTGCCAGCAGTTTGGGGGGTACCAACTACGAGCAGTACTTC. Translating gives CASSLGGTNYEQYF.

This clone was observed a few times. J is TRBJ2-2 and V is TRBV7-9; no definite D call. Looked up from germline, CDR1 is SEHNR and CDR2 is FQNEAQ (reference sequence). CDR3 length: 15 amino acids. Between the trimmed V and J ends, which lost 5 bases and 2 bases, there was a span of 12 bases. CDR3: CASSTFGKNTGELFF. DNA of the CDR3: TGTGCCAGCAGCACCTTCGGAAAAAACACCGGGGAGCTGTTTTTT.

The CDR3 DNA sequence: TGTGCCACCAGCACAAAGGGCACAGGGGGCCCGGAGACCCAGTACTTC. Its translation is CATSTKGTGGPETQYF. The chain links TRBV15 to TRBJ2-5, with 9 bases identical to TRBD1. From germline, CDR1 is LNHNV and CDR2 YYDKDF (reference sequence). The trim removed 4 bases at V and 5 bases at J, leaving 11 bases unmatched. This CDR3 spans 16 amino acids.

The rearrangement joins TRBV2 to TRBJ2-7; D remains unclear. Germline CDR1 reads SNHLY; CDR2 reads FYNNEI. Trimming pared 7 bases from V and 7 bases from J, leaving 17 bases between. The CDR3 extends over 13 amino acids. The CDR3 here is CASTTRQVREQYF. For the CDR3, the DNA is TGTGCCAGCACTACCAGGCAGGTGAGGGAGCAGTACTTC. Full variable domain (rest looked up from reference TRBV2 and TRBJ2-7): EPEVTQTPSHQVTQMGQEVILRCVPISNHLYFYWYRQILGQKVEFLVSFYNNEISEKSEIFDDQFSVERPDGSNFTLKIRSTKLEDSAMYFCASTTRQVREQYFGPGTRLTVT.